The 19 T cell receptor beta chains given below trace back to one sample, sequenced in a study of T-cell memory formation after mild COVID-19. One entry per CDR3 protein, called by TCRdb with MiXCR from the 5' RACE reads. The table lists tens of thousands of distinct CDR3 sequences, approximately 14% of them singletons. The sample consisted of PBMCs or a T cell subset sorted from them (not recorded which). The receptors stem from an adult woman who had mild COVID-19 (a few samples of this study predate the infection). Cell type and time point are not known.

CDR3 residues: CASSFESPPGLETQYF. In nucleotides, the CDR3 is TGTGCCAGCAGCTTTGAATCCCCGCCGGGGTTAGAGACCCAGTACTTC. The chain couples TRBV7-8 to TRBJ2-5; a possible D gene is TRBD2 (5 bases). The CDR3 runs to 16 residues. The germline V gene encodes CDR1 SGHVS and CDR2 FQNEAQ. V dropped 3 bases and J dropped 4 bases, with 18 bases sitting between them.

The chain couples TRBV6-5 to TRBJ1-4; 7 nucleotides line up with TRBD1. J was trimmed by 8 bases and V by 2 bases; bases with no gene match: 5. The CDR3 extends over 14 amino acids. Germline V CDR1 and CDR2: MNHEY, SVGAGI. The CDR3 loop is CASSYRQGSEKLFF. Here the CDR3 DNA reads TGTGCCAGCAGTTACAGACAGGGTAGCGAAAAACTGTTTTTT.

In this sample, this clonotype turned up a few times. This chain uses TRBV7-9 with TRBJ2-3, with TRBD2 as a possible D gene (6 bases). The germline CDR1 and CDR2 sequences are SEHNR and FQNEAQ (reference sequence). The CDR3 covers 16 residues. Trimming pared 5 bases from V and 0 bases from J, leaving 15 bases between. The CDR3 nucleotides are TGTGCCAGCAGCGTGACTAGGAACCCTAGCACAGATACGCAGTATTTT. Translation gives CASSVTRNPSTDTQYF.

This clonotype has just a few counts. The chain carries TRBV5-1 and TRBJ2-1; 11 positions match TRBD1. V gave up 0 bases and J gave up 9 bases; unmatched junction bases: 2. The germline V gene encodes CDR1 SGHRS and CDR2 YFSETQ. The CDR3 covers 14 residues. CDR3 in DNA: TGCGCCAGCAGCTTGGGGACAGGGGGCGGTGAGCAGTTCTTC. This sequence encodes CASSLGTGGGEQFF.

The J gene is TRBJ2-7, the V gene TRBV24-1; D not certain. The V and J ends lost 2 bases and 1 base respectively, with 8 bases between them. The length of the CDR3 is 14 residues. Germline CDR1 KGHDR, CDR2 SFDVKD. DNA of the CDR3: TGTGCCACCAGTGATTCTTCCTATTCCTACGAGCAGTACTTC. Residues: CATSDSSYSYEQYF.

V is TRBV6-5 and J is TRBJ2-1, with 7 positions matching TRBD2. V shed 0 bases and J 15 bases; nucleotides not matched to a gene: 5. Germline V gene sequence: CDR1 MNHEY, CDR2 SVGAGI. The CDR3 runs to 12 residues. CDR3 nucleotide sequence: TGTGCCAGCAGTTACTCGGGAGGGCCGGCGTTCTTC. Translating gives CASSYSGGPAFF.

In this sample, this clonotype turned up a few times. The chain carries TRBV4-1 and TRBJ2-4; possibly TRBD1 or TRBD2 for D (5 bases each). Trimming removed 2 bases at V and 1 base at J, with 18 bases between. The CDR3 is 18 residues long. In germline, CDR1 is MGHRA, CDR2 YSYEKL. CDR3 bases: TGCGCCAGCAGCCAACGCCCGGCCGGGGCAGGTGCCAAAAACATTCAGTACTTC. Its translation is CASSQRPAGAGAKNIQYF.

This clonotype was observed a handful of times. V usage is TRBV7-2 and J usage is TRBJ2-1; D remains ambiguous. This CDR3 is built from 10 residues. The V gene's germline CDR1 is SGHTA and CDR2 FQGNSA. V lost 7 bases and J lost 5, with 3 bases in between. Written as DNA, the CDR3 is TGTGCCAGCATCCACAATGAGCAGTTCTTC. Protein sequence: CASIHNEQFF.

This clonotype was counted a few times. The chain couples TRBV5-5 to TRBJ1-1; D is uncertain. Trimming stripped 0 bases from V and 0 bases from J, with 15 bases between. The CDR3 covers 17 residues. CDR1 is SGHKS and CDR2 is YYEKEE in the germline V gene (reference sequence). Written as DNA, the CDR3 is TGTGCCAGCAGCTTGGAATTGGGGTATCCTATGAACACTGAAGCTTTCTTT. Protein sequence: CASSLELGYPMNTEAFF.

The sample holds a few counts of this clonotype. V and J are TRBV6-5 and TRBJ2-1, with a possible D match to TRBD2 (5 bases). Germline V CDR1 and CDR2: MNHEY, SVGAGI. V dropped 6 bases and J dropped 2 bases, with 17 bases sitting between them. The CDR3 has 16 amino acids. This CDR3 reads CASSSPLATPYNEQFF. The CDR3 nucleotides are TGTGCCAGCAGCTCCCCCTTAGCGACGCCCTACAATGAGCAGTTCTTC.

This clonotype has only one observation. The chain combines TRBV20-1 with TRBJ1-2; D is ambiguous. The V and J ends lost 5 bases and 4 bases respectively, with 8 bases between them. Per the germline V gene, CDR1 is DFQATT and CDR2 is SNEGSKA (reference sequence). The CDR3 is 11 amino acids. The CDR3 nucleotides are TGCAGTGCTCAGAGCCTCTATGGCTACACCTTC. Protein product: CSAQSLYGYTF.

Ten or more counts support this clonotype. The chain links TRBV7-9 to TRBJ2-1; unclear D gene. Per the germline V gene, CDR1 is SEHNR and CDR2 is FQNEAQ (reference sequence). Deletions cut 7 bases from V and 1 base from J, with 5 bases between. The CDR3 length is 12 residues. The CDR3 spells CASTDSYNEQFF. The CDR3 region has the DNA TGTGCCAGCACGGATTCCTACAATGAGCAGTTCTTC.

This clonotype has a handful of counts. The chain recombines TRBV24-1 with TRBJ2-1; D not resolved. CDR1 is KGHDR and CDR2 is SFDVKD in the germline V gene. This CDR3 is built from 14 residues. V lost 2 bases to trimming and J lost 6 bases, with 10 bases between them. In nucleotides, the CDR3 is TGTGCCACCAGTGATTCGATGCGCCCCAATGAGCAGTTCTTC. This sequence encodes CATSDSMRPNEQFF.

The chain carries TRBV12-3 or TRBV12-4 and TRBJ2-1; D is tentatively TRBD1 or TRBD2 (5 bases each). The V end lost 5 bases, the J end lost 2 bases, and 22 bases lay between the germline ends. The CDR3 sequence is 18 residues long. CDR3 nucleotide sequence: TGTGCCAGCAGTCGGCCGGGACCAGCGCCGGACCCCTACAATGAGCAGTTCTTC. Translating it yields CASSRPGPAPDPYNEQFF.

This sequence joins TRBV4-2 and TRBJ2-7; 8 bases align to TRBD2. This CDR3 comprises 18 residues. The germline CDR1 and CDR2 sequences are LGHNA and YNFKEQ. The ends lost 3 bases at V and 3 bases at J; junction bases unmatched: 16. This CDR3 is CASSQGHSGSPSYYEQYF. The CDR3 bases are TGTGCCAGCAGCCAGGGCCACAGCGGGAGTCCTTCCTACTACGAGCAGTACTTC.

This clonotype was recorded many times. The chain links TRBV7-3 to TRBJ1-1, with 7 bases fitting TRBD1. CDR1 and CDR2 (germline): SGHTA, FQGTGA. The CDR3 extends over 16 amino acids. The V and J ends lost 5 bases and 3 bases, in that order; junction bases with no gene match: 12. This chain's CDR3 is CASSPTPTGRDTEAFF. CDR3 bases: TGTGCCAGCAGCCCCACCCCGACAGGGAGGGACACTGAAGCTTTCTTT.

This clonotype appeared a few times. The chain combines TRBV5-5 with TRBJ2-7; the match to TRBD1 covers 7 bases. Germline CDR1 is SGHKS and CDR2 is YYEKEE (reference sequence). Trimming removed 4 bases from V and 5 bases from J; junction bases left unmatched: 15. The CDR3 is made up of 16 amino acids. CDR3: CASSPPYDRAFDEQYF. CDR3 in DNA: TGTGCCAGCAGCCCTCCCTATGACAGGGCCTTTGACGAGCAGTACTTC.

The rearrangement uses TRBV4-3 and TRBJ2-1; a possible D gene is TRBD1 (5 bases). Trimming left V 0 bases short and J 5 bases short, with 14 bases between. This CDR3 spans 16 amino acids. Germline V gene sequence: CDR1 LGHNA, CDR2 YSLEER. In nucleotides, the CDR3 is TGCGCCAGCAGCCAAGAGTCAGCGACAGCCGACAATGAGCAGTTCTTC. It specifies CASSQESATADNEQFF.

The chain employs TRBV7-9 and TRBJ2-7; 14 nucleotides align to TRBD2. The V segment lost 2 bases and the J segment 1 base; nucleotides outside the gene matches: 4. The germline V gene encodes CDR1 SEHNR and CDR2 FQNEAQ (reference sequence). The CDR3 is made up of 17 amino acids. CDR3 sequence (DNA): TGTGCCAGCAGCTTATGGACTAGCGGGGGGACTTCCTACGAGCAGTACTTC. Translating gives CASSLWTSGGTSYEQYF.